Below, one T cell receptor beta chain is given with its context. What it binds is not known. The sample originates from a study of a mutant IDH1 vaccine in newly diagnosed glioma. Time point defined: week 23, last vaccination. It was 300 ug of mutant IDH1 20-mer peptide that made up each vaccine dose, given with topical imiquimod. This CDR3 is 14 amino acids long. V lost 3 bases and J lost 5; bases outside the gene matches: 2. CDR1 and CDR2 from the germline V gene are SGDLS and YYNGEE. Libraries were prepared by immunoSEQ multiplex PCR; TCRdb keeps only in-frame clonotypes and omits some of them. In the table there are around 80,000 clones, more than 80% of which are singletons.

This receptor was identified in a woman between 45 and 65 years old with glioma. The starting material was PBMCs, obtained from a glioma patient whose treatment included an IDH1 peptide vaccine. The chain is built from TRBV9 and TRBJ1-6; 7 nucleotides line up with TRBD1. CDR3 coding DNA: TGTGCCAGCAGCGGTGACAGGGATAATTCACCCCTCCACTTT. Amino acids: CASSGDRDNSPLHF. Looking up the rest from reference TRBV9 and TRBJ1-6 gives the full variable domain: DSGVTQTPKHLITATGQRVTLRCSPRSGDLSVYWYQQSLDQGLQFLIQYYNGEERAKGNILERFSAQQFPDLHSELNLSSLELGDSALYFCASSGDRDNSPLHFGNGTRLTVT.